Following are 12 T cell receptor beta chains from one sample sequenced in a study of memory CD4+ T cells and cytomegalovirus serostatus. The sort gate was single viable CD3+CD4+CD8-CD45RO+ cells for memory CD4+ T cells. This table comes from immunoSEQ multiplex PCR, and its TCRdb copy is limited to in-frame clones, with some not included. Of some 58,000 clones listed, 60% to 80% were seen once; the top ten hold about 0.9%. What was sequenced was memory CD4+ T cells from blood. All receptors come from an adult in good health and CMV-seronegative.

This clone turned up a few times. The chain is built from TRBV11-2 and TRBJ1-6; 7 positions match TRBD1. CDR1 and CDR2 (germline): SGHAT, FQNNGV. The CDR3 is 14 residues long. V was pared by 5 bases and J by 10 bases, with 8 bases of the junction left unmatched. The CDR3 DNA is TGTGCCAGCAGCCGTCTACAGGGGCCCTCACCCCTCCACTTT. This encodes CASSRLQGPSPLHF.

The chain links TRBV7-8 to TRBJ2-3; the match to TRBD2 covers 13 bases. The CDR3 is 18 residues long. Losses at the gene ends were 4 bases for V and 6 bases for J; bases not matched to a gene: 13. Germline lookup yields CDR1 SGHVS and CDR2 FQNEAQ. CDR3 coding DNA: TGTGCCAGCAGCTCTATGGGAGGACTAGCGGGGGTCGGGGATACGCAGTATTTT. This sequence encodes CASSSMGGLAGVGDTQYF. The full variable domain, completed using reference TRBV7-8 and TRBJ2-3, is GAGVSQSPRYKVAKRGQDVALRCDPISGHVSLFWYQQALGQGPEFLTYFQNEAQLDKSGLPSDRFFAERPEGSVSTLKIQRTQQEDSAVYLCASSSMGGLAGVGDTQYFGPGTRLTVL.

The chain links TRBV28 to TRBJ2-7; D is possibly TRBD1 (5 bases). Germline V gene data show CDR1 as MDHEN and CDR2 as SYDVKM. The CDR3 is 17 residues long. The germline V and J ends were trimmed by 2 bases and 2 bases, with 19 bases remaining between them. Here the CDR3 reads CASSLRPYRPATYEQYF. DNA for the CDR3: TGTGCCAGCAGTTTACGACCCTACAGGCCCGCCACCTACGAGCAGTACTTC.

This sequence joins TRBV29-1 and TRBJ1-5; tentative D call: TRBD1 (6 bases). Between the trimmed V and J ends, which lost 0 bases and 6 bases, there was a span of 12 bases. Germline V gene data show CDR1 as SQVTM and CDR2 as ANQGSEA. The CDR3 runs 14 residues. As DNA, the CDR3 is TGCAGCGTTGAAGAGGGGGCCGGTGGTCAGCCCCAGCATTTT. Residues: CSVEEGAGGQPQHF. Full variable domain (remainder filled in from reference TRBV29-1 and TRBJ1-5): SAVISQKPSRDICQRGTSLTIQCQVDSQVTMMFWYRQQPGQSLTLIATANQGSEATYESGFVIDKFPISRPNLTFSTLTVSNMSPEDSSIYLCSVEEGAGGQPQHFGDGTRLSIL.

The chain has TRBV5-6 and TRBJ1-2; D not resolved. CDR1 is SGHDT, CDR2 YYEEEE, per germline. The CDR3 runs 15 residues. Trimming cost V 0 bases and J 8 bases, with 17 bases left between them. The chain's CDR3 is CASSLGGLGPEGYTF. DNA of the CDR3: TGTGCCAGCAGCTTGGGGGGTTTGGGCCCGGAGGGCTACACCTTC.

The chain recombines TRBV5-1 with TRBJ1-4; TRBD1 matches at 10 bases. This CDR3 region has 15 residues. Germline-derived CDR1 and CDR2 are SGHRS and YFSETQ. With 4 bases clipped from V and 3 bases from J, the junction kept 3 bases outside the gene matches. CDR3 DNA sequence: TGCGCCAGCAGCCTGACAGGGGGCCCTAATGAAAAACTGTTTTTT. Translated: CASSLTGGPNEKLFF.

The table lists this clone with many counts. V is TRBV10-1 and J is TRBJ1-2; D call uncertain. CDR3 size: 13 residues. The germline CDR1 and CDR2 sequences are WNHNN and SYGVQD (reference sequence). V was clipped by 6 bases and J by 3 bases, with 11 bases between them. The CDR3 DNA is TGCGCCAGCAGCCCGGGAATGGACTATGGCTACACCTTC. Its protein is CASSPGMDYGYTF.

This clone was counted a few times. The chain combines TRBV5-1 with TRBJ2-7; 8 positions agree with TRBD2. CDR1 SGHRS and CDR2 YFSETQ come from the germline V gene. J gave up 0 bases and V 0 bases, and 11 bases lay outside the gene matches. CDR3 length: 18 residues. The CDR3 is CASSLAAPGGVPSYEQYF. DNA for the CDR3: TGCGCCAGCAGCTTGGCGGCACCCGGGGGGGTGCCCTCCTACGAGCAGTACTTC.

The rearrangement joins TRBV27 to TRBJ2-5; perhaps TRBD2 as D (6 bases). The CDR3 totals 14 residues. Germline values: CDR1 MNHEY, CDR2 SMNVEV (reference sequence). V gave up 4 bases and J gave up 6 bases, with 15 bases separating them. CDR3 sequence reads: CASSYPGTEKTQYF. CDR3 sequence (DNA): TGTGCCAGCAGTTATCCCGGGACTGAAAAGACCCAGTACTTC.

The gene calls are TRBV25-1 and TRBJ1-4, with D maybe TRBD1 (6 bases). The germline CDR1 and CDR2 sequences are MGHDK and SYGVNS. This CDR3 has 17 residues. Trimming took 0 bases from V and 2 from J, leaving 13 bases between them. In DNA, the CDR3 is TGTGCCAGCAGTGAATATTTGGGGGGCTCGACTAATGAAAAACTGTTTTTT. Translation gives CASSEYLGGSTNEKLFF.

V usage is TRBV28 and J usage is TRBJ2-2; tentatively, D is TRBD1 (6 bases). In germline, CDR1 is MDHEN, CDR2 SYDVKM. Deletions cut 9 bases from V and 2 bases from J, with 10 bases between. The CDR3 is 13 amino acids. The DNA for the CDR3 is TGTGCCAGTTCGGGACACAACACCGGGGAGCTGTTTTTT. It yields the protein CASSGHNTGELFF.

The chain has TRBV2 and TRBJ1-1; no firm D call. The CDR3 sequence is 13 residues long. From germline, CDR1 is SNHLY and CDR2 FYNNEI. V was clipped by 7 bases and J by 4 bases, with 13 bases between them. Written as DNA, the CDR3 is TGTGCCAGCATGAGGCCGCCCGGCACTGAAGCTTTCTTT. Protein: CASMRPPGTEAFF.